The entry below gives a single T cell receptor beta chain sequence along with its context. It lacks a known antigen. No base quality information exists; no much larger clone differs at one position. Within the sample, other DNA sequences also encode this same CDR3. The donors were healthy, HIV-negative adults with no recently reported acute infections or vaccinations. Only Caucasian adults living in Nashville, Tennessee, USA were represented among the donors. CD4+ T cells were enriched by magnetic negative selection; naive cells were then positively selected on CD45RA, and the negative fraction formed the memory subset. Blood was obtained by leukapheresis, after which PBMCs were separated by Ficoll-Histopaque density gradient centrifugation and cryopreserved in liquid nitrogen vapor phase. Analytical flow cytometry was used to check the purity and quantity of every magnetically sorted T cell population. Genomic DNA was isolated from each sorted fraction and quantified by UV absorbance on a Nanodrop 2000c.

This entry belongs to a study of shared clonotypes between healthy human individuals (dated by TCRdb to the early 2020s). Some background on the complete study: The cohort included a few men and two women between 18 and 49 years of age. For each donor, CD4 naive and CD4 memory were each given three plates, CD8 naive was given two plates, and CD8 memory was given one plate. Leukapheresis yielded between about 0.9 and 8.9 billion PBMCs per donor. To increase sequencing depth and limit assay-specific biases, different laboratories used diverse techniques to prepare libraries and sequence TCR repertoires. The study deeply sequenced blood TCR repertoires of about 5 healthy adults to estimate repertoire size and the extent of clonotype sharing between individuals.

CDR1 SGHRS and CDR2 YFSETQ are derived from the germline V gene. V is pared back by 2 bases and J by 3 bases, with 8 bases lying between the germline termini. Including the terminal cysteine and phenylalanine, the CDR3 comprises 13 residues. Here the CDR3 DNA is all that survives: 39 bases in frame from base 1. Overall results and qualifications from the work: Because the study included a small number of donors, the genetic and exposure-history diversity represented was limited. Higher generation probabilities were observed for clonotypes shared by all four sorted-subset donors than for non-shared clonotypes. Pairwise subsampling led to the expectation that sequencing depth would affect the degree of clonotype sharing among donors. When a handful of donors were compared, the shared fraction of clonotypes was around 5% for naive CD4, 3.5% to 4% for naive CD8, 2.3% for memory CD4, and roughly 0.4% for memory CD8. Naive subsets generally had larger estimated clonotype richness than memory subsets. Incomplete sequencing was indicated by rarefaction of sorted-subset datasets, despite the large sequencing depth. Sampling was restricted to blood, and TCR repertoires in tissues likely differ from the TCR repertoires found in blood.

Using the deep immunoSEQ assay, TCR CDR3 regions were amplified from genomic DNA by multiplex PCR. Extracted genomic DNA from each cell subset was distributed evenly across all wells of several immunoSEQ 96-well plates, and each plate was treated as a replicate. For sorted subsets, approximately 0.2 ug of genomic DNA, equivalent to some 33,000 T cell genomes, went into each replicate PCR. The purified libraries were quantified using a Qubit 3.0 fluorometer, sized with a Bioanalyzer 2100, and then quantified again using the KAPA Library Quantification kit. Each immunoSEQ 96-well plate was sequenced on its own single-read 150-cycle Illumina NextSeq 550 flow cell. On the study's bioinformatics: Because the immunoSEQ output included only junctional sequences and no quality scores, the filtering could not be the same as the filtering used for full-length reads. Sequences were annotated with PyIR, a Python wrapper for IgBLAST v1.9, using IMGT germline references to assign V/J genes and CDR3. Reads with weak V/J assignments (E-value above 1e-6), missing CDR3, stop codons, out-of-frame junctions, or ambiguous translated residues were removed. V3J clonotypes were defined as sequences sharing an identical inferred V gene, J gene, and CDR3 amino acid sequence. To compute the percentage overlap between repertoires, the number of shared unique clonotypes was divided by the size of the smaller repertoire. Repertoire richness was assessed with RTK rarefaction, the Chao1 estimator, and Recon v2.1 estimates of unobserved clonotypes. For all TCRbeta clonotypes obtained by the gDNA method from a few donors, generation probabilities were computed with OLGA. TCRdb limited this immuneACCESS table to in-frame rearrangements with V and J called. A share of clones is missing; checked studies link under half to unresolved V genes, and the rest is unexplained. V and J calls and clone size follow that table, whereas D and trimming were derived from the DNA. Here the sample has about 1.1 million clones; approximately 80% occur a single time. Under 0.65% of the sample is held by the ten biggest clonotypes.

The chain employs TRBV5-1 and TRBJ2-5; the D gene is perhaps TRBD2, from 6 matching bases. Material: memory CD4+ T cells from PBMCs. This specimen's cell subset or site label, per the study, means: CD45RA-negative fraction. This clonotype originated in a man aged 18-30 years in good health. Some clones in this sample may be carry-over from other donors' samples. The DNA is TGCGCCAGCAGCTTACCGGGAGAAGAGACCCAGTACTTC. Its amino acids are CASSLPGEETQYF.